These 22 T cell receptor beta chains came from one sample sequenced in a study of T cell responses to AZD1222 COVID-19 vaccine. Some clones are missing from TCRdb's copy, which holds only in-frame ones; the method was immunoSEQ multiplex PCR. The sample consists of approximately 200,000 clones, about 89% of them appearing once. Here the sequenced sample was peripheral blood, taken 28 days after the second AZD1222 dose. These receptor sequences come from an adult who received the AZD1222 COVID-19 vaccine.

CDR3 in amino acids: CASSPSQGDNEQFF. For the CDR3, the DNA is TGCGCCAGCAGTCCAAGCCAGGGGGACAATGAGCAGTTCTTC. V usage is TRBV4-1 and J usage is TRBJ2-1, with 7 positions matching TRBD1. CDR3 length: 14 amino acids. V dropped 6 bases and J dropped 5; count of bases not matched to a gene: 7. The germline V gene has CDR1 MGHRA and CDR2 YSYEKL.

The CDR3 DNA reads as TGTGCCAGCAGCATAACAGGCTTATTAAACTATGGCTACACCTTC. This sequence encodes CASSITGLLNYGYTF. The rearrangement uses TRBV7-2 and TRBJ1-2, with D perhaps TRBD1 (5 bases). V lost 5 bases, J lost 2 bases, and 15 bases lay in between. Germline values: CDR1 SGHTA, CDR2 FQGNSA. CDR3 length equals 15 residues. Variable domain in full (rest from reference TRBV7-2 and TRBJ1-2): GAGVSQSPSNKVTEKGKDVELRCDPISGHTALYWYRQSLGQGLEFLIYFQGNSAPDKSGLPSDRFSAERTGGSVSTLTIQRTQQEDSAVYLCASSITGLLNYGYTFGSGTRLTVV.

This clone was observed a single time. This chain links TRBV28 with TRBJ2-5, with TRBD1 as a possible D gene (5 bases). V was clipped by 5 bases and J by 5 bases, with 12 bases between them. This CDR3 comprises 13 residues. The germline V gene has CDR1 MDHEN and CDR2 SYDVKM. The CDR3 DNA reads as TGTGCCAGCAGTCTCAGGGTTCACGAGACCCAGTACTTC. Translation gives CASSLRVHETQYF.

The rearrangement uses TRBV6-5 and TRBJ2-7; D may be TRBD2 (6 bases). The CDR3 runs to 11 residues. Germline values: CDR1 MNHEY, CDR2 SVGAGI. V lost 7 bases, J lost 4 bases, and 8 bases lay in between. In DNA, the CDR3 is TGTGCCAGCAACGGGAGTTACGAGCAGTACTTC. Translating it yields CASNGSYEQYF.

The genes are TRBV12-5 and TRBJ2-3; 10 nucleotides align to TRBD1. The CDR3 runs to 15 residues. Losses at the gene ends were 6 bases for V and 4 bases for J; bases not matched to a gene: 7. CDR1 and CDR2 from the germline V gene are LGHNT and FRNRAP. The chain's CDR3 is CASGLRDRGADTQYF. The CDR3 bases are TGTGCTAGTGGCCTCCGGGACAGGGGCGCAGATACGCAGTATTTT. Full variable domain (remainder filled in from reference TRBV12-5 and TRBJ2-3): DARVTQTPRHKVTEMGQEVTMRCQPILGHNTVFWYRQTMMQGLELLAYFRNRAPLDDSGMPKDRFSAEMPDATLATLKIQPSEPRDSAVYFCASGLRDRGADTQYFGPGTRLTVL.

The chain couples TRBV5-4 to TRBJ2-1, with D perhaps TRBD2 (6 bases). The CDR3 is 16 amino acids. Germline-derived CDR1 and CDR2 are SGHNT and YYREEE (reference sequence). Deletions cut 4 bases from V and 4 bases from J, with 18 bases between. The CDR3 spells CASSAAPGLIYNEQFF. The CDR3 DNA follows: TGTGCCAGCAGCGCGGCACCGGGACTTATATACAATGAGCAGTTCTTC.

J is TRBJ1-2 and V is TRBV28; D is possibly TRBD1 (6 bases). V gave up 5 bases and J gave up 1 base, with 14 bases separating them. The CDR3 has 15 residues. Per germline, CDR1 MDHEN and CDR2 SYDVKM. The CDR3 loop is CASSPRTAVNYGYTF. CDR3 nucleotide sequence: TGTGCCAGCAGTCCTCGGACAGCAGTTAACTATGGCTACACCTTC.

As DNA, the CDR3 is TGCAGCGTTGAAGAGGGTACAGATACGCAGTATTTT. It yields the protein CSVEEGTDTQYF. V and J are TRBV29-1 and TRBJ2-3; D is undetermined. V was shortened by 0 bases and J by 3 bases, with 4 bases between the two germline ends. The germline V gene encodes CDR1 SQVTM and CDR2 ANQGSEA. CDR3 length equals 12 residues.

The chain is built from TRBV30 and TRBJ2-1, with TRBD2 matching over 7 bases. The CDR3 is 15 residues long. Losses at the gene ends were 5 bases for V and 0 bases for J; bases not matched to a gene: 7. CDR1 and CDR2 from the germline V gene are GTSNPN and SVGIG (reference sequence). CDR3 in DNA: TGTGCCTGGGTCTTAGCGGGCAGCTCCTACAATGAGCAGTTCTTC. Residues: CAWVLAGSSYNEQFF.

The chain links TRBV18 to TRBJ2-2; 7 nucleotides line up with TRBD1. J was trimmed by 1 base and V by 3 bases; bases with no gene match: 8. The length of the CDR3 is 17 residues. Germline CDR1 KGHSH, CDR2 LQKENI. CDR3 sequence: CASSPSRGQLNTGELFF. The DNA for the CDR3 is TGTGCCAGCTCACCCTCCCGGGGACAGCTGAACACCGGGGAGCTGTTTTTT.

The rearrangement uses TRBV6-6 and TRBJ1-3, with D hard to call. The CDR3 covers 16 residues. The germline CDR1 and CDR2 sequences are MNHNY and SVGAGI (reference sequence). Trimming took 8 bases from V and 0 from J, leaving 17 bases between them. CDR3 loop: CASVIGPASSGNTIYF. The CDR3 DNA reads TGTGCCAGCGTAATCGGGCCAGCGAGCTCTGGAAACACCATATATTTT.

The chain carries TRBV30 and TRBJ2-1; 11 bases fit TRBD1. CDR1 is GTSNPN, CDR2 SVGIG, per germline (reference sequence). V gave up 0 bases and J gave up 3 bases; unmatched junction bases: 16. CDR3 length: 20 amino acids. The CDR3 region has the DNA TGTGCCTGGAGTGTAGTCTCCGGGACAGGGGGTATAAGACGCTACAATGAGCAGTTCTTC. It translates to CAWSVVSGTGGIRRYNEQFF.

The chain couples TRBV27 to TRBJ1-1, with D unclear. This CDR3 has 13 residues. Looked up from germline, CDR1 is MNHEY and CDR2 is SMNVEV (reference sequence). Trimming left V 0 bases short and J 2 bases short, with 4 bases between. The CDR3 here is CASSLSINTEAFF. The CDR3, as DNA: TGTGCCAGCAGTTTATCGATCAACACTGAAGCTTTCTTT.

The chain carries TRBV19 and TRBJ2-3; 10 nucleotides match TRBD1. This CDR3 contains 16 residues. Germline V gene sequence: CDR1 LNHDA, CDR2 SQIVND (reference sequence). V lost 5 bases, J lost 4 bases, and 9 bases stayed unmatched. The CDR3 loop reads CASSSTGGFYPDTQYF. Written as DNA, the CDR3 is TGTGCCAGTAGTTCGACAGGGGGCTTTTACCCAGATACGCAGTATTTT. Drawing the rest from reference TRBV19 and TRBJ2-3, the complete variable domain is DGGITQSPKYLFRKEGQNVTLSCEQNLNHDAMYWYRQDPGQGLRLIYYSQIVNDFQKGDIAEGYSVSREKKESFPLTVTSAQKNPTAFYLCASSSTGGFYPDTQYFGPGTRLTVL.

This chain uses TRBV5-1 with TRBJ2-2; 7 positions agree with TRBD2. Germline trimming cut 3 bases from V and 1 base from J; bases unmatched to any gene: 9. CDR3 length: 17 amino acids. CDR1 SGHRS and CDR2 YFSETQ come from the germline V gene. The CDR3 DNA reads TGCGCCAGCAGCTATTCGGGGAAGCGGGGGAACACCGGGGAGCTGTTTTTT. It specifies CASSYSGKRGNTGELFF.

The V call is TRBV19, the J call TRBJ1-5, with D hard to call. The ends were cut back, 5 bases at V and 9 bases at J, with 14 bases in the middle. CDR1 LNHDA and CDR2 SQIVND come from the germline V gene (reference sequence). The length of the CDR3 is 13 residues. The CDR3 DNA is TGTGCCAGTAGTCAAGGCAGACTTTTGCCCCAGCATTTT. Residues: CASSQGRLLPQHF.

The CDR3 DNA is TGTGCCAGCAGCCCTGGACTAGCGGGACGCGAGCAGTACTTC. This translates into CASSPGLAGREQYF. The chain links TRBV5-5 to TRBJ2-7; 12 nucleotides match TRBD2. V was pared by 4 bases and J by 6 bases, with 5 bases of the junction left unmatched. The germline V gene has CDR1 SGHKS and CDR2 YYEKEE (reference sequence). This CDR3 has 14 residues.

The V gene is TRBV6-5, the J gene TRBJ2-7, with 7 bases fitting TRBD1. V dropped 9 bases and J dropped 2; count of bases not matched to a gene: 13. Germline V lookup: CDR1 MNHEY, CDR2 SVGAGI. The CDR3 consists of 15 residues. The CDR3 reads CASRDRQGETYEQYF. In DNA, the CDR3 is TGTGCCAGTAGAGACAGACAGGGAGAGACCTACGAGCAGTACTTC.

The rearrangement joins TRBV10-1 to TRBJ2-7; D remains unclear. Germline CDR1 reads WNHNN; CDR2 reads SYGVQD (reference sequence). The CDR3 totals 14 residues. Deletions cut 6 bases from V and 2 bases from J, with 14 bases between. CDR3 amino acids: CASSPEALTYEQYF. CDR3 DNA sequence: TGCGCCAGCAGCCCAGAGGCACTGACCTACGAGCAGTACTTC.

Note on this clone: The same CDR3 can be traced to other DNA sequences in this sample. V is TRBV28 and J is TRBJ1-5; D remains ambiguous. Germline values: CDR1 MDHEN, CDR2 SYDVKM. The V gene lost 5 bases and the J gene lost 2 bases, with 7 bases spanning the gap. This CDR3 contains 13 residues. Written as DNA, the CDR3 is TGTGCCAGCAGTCCCGGGGGCAATCAGCCCCAGCATTTT. Protein: CASSPGGNQPQHF.

This chain links TRBV5-1 with TRBJ1-2, with D perhaps TRBD1 (6 bases). V lost 4 bases to trimming and J lost 2 bases, with 18 bases between them. Germline CDR1 is SGHRS and CDR2 is YFSETQ. CDR3 length: 16 amino acids. This CDR3 reads CASSPGGRGSNYGYTF. CDR3 bases: TGCGCCAGCAGCCCAGGTGGCAGGGGATCCAACTATGGCTACACCTTC. Together with reference TRBV5-1 and TRBJ1-2, the CDR3 gives the full variable domain: KAGVTQTPRYLIKTRGQQVTLSCSPISGHRSVSWYQQTPGQGLQFLFEYFSETQRNKGNFPGRFSGRQFSNSRSEMNVSTLELGDSALYLCASSPGGRGSNYGYTFGSGTRLTVV.

This chain connects TRBV24-1 to TRBJ2-5; weak D call: TRBD2 (6 bases). The CDR3 extends over 15 amino acids. The germline CDR1 and CDR2 sequences are KGHDR and SFDVKD. V shed 4 bases and J shed 7 bases, with 18 bases lying between them. The CDR3 loop reads CATSDPGGWFGTQYF. The DNA of the CDR3 is TGTGCCACCAGTGACCCCGGGGGTTGGTTCGGGACCCAGTACTTC.